The rows below give T cell receptor beta chains drawn from one sample of a study of T cells in Graves' hyperthyroidism and ophthalmopathy. TCRdb reprocessed the multiplex PCR reads with MiXCR, giving one entry per CDR3 protein. The data show hundreds of thousands of distinct CDR3 sequences, over 35% seen once. The sample consisted of blood. Receptors were obtained from a young man with Graves' hyperthyroidism. Both conserved end residues are part of each CDR3. The D gene is left open where the match is weak. Size values are once, few and many counts, or a class for expanded clones, and some rows have none.

abundance	v_gene	d_gene	j_gene	CDR3nt	CDR3aa
.	TRBV7-9	.	TRBJ2-5	TGTGCCAGCAGCGATCACGAGCAGCCCCAGTACTTC	CASSDHEQPQYF
.	TRBV25-1	TRBD1	TRBJ2-6	TGTGCCAGCAGTGATCCCGGACAGGGCACCTGGGCCAACGTCCTGACTTTC	CASSDPGQGTWANVLTF
many	TRBV20-1	TRBD1	TRBJ2-7	TGCAGTGCTAGGAGGACAGGGGGCGCGGGAGCCTACGAGCAGTACTTC	CSARRTGGAGAYEQYF
few	TRBV14	.	TRBJ2-7	TGTGCCAGCAGCCAGGGGTGGGTCTACGAGCAGTACTTC	CASSQGWVYEQYF
.	TRBV5-5	.	TRBJ1-1	TGTGCCAGCAGGCCCGACAAGTCGAGGGGTGCTTTCTTT	CASRPDKSRGAFF
.	TRBV9	.	TRBJ2-7	TGTGCCAGCAGCGGAACTAGGGCGGTTACCGGGGAGCTGTACTTC	CASSGTRAVTGELYF
.	TRBV5-1	TRBD1	TRBJ2-7	TGCGCCAGCAGCATCCAGGACAGGGTTCAGCAGTACTTC	CASSIQDRVQQYF
.	TRBV7-9	.	TRBJ1-4	TGTGCCAGCAGCCTAGGCACTTCCGAAAAACTGTTTTTT	CASSLGTSEKLFF
few	TRBV4-1	TRBD2	TRBJ2-7	TGCGCCAGCAGCCAAGAGGGACTAGGGGAAGAGCAGTACTTC	CASSQEGLGEEQYF
.	TRBV19	.	TRBJ2-5	TGTGCCAGTAGTTCAGATCTCGCCCGGGACGGGGAAGAGACCCAGTACTTC	CASSSDLARDGEETQYF
.	TRBV6-2/TRBV6-3	.	TRBJ1-6	TGTGCCAGCAGTTACGATTGGGGGGGCAATTCACCCCTCCACTTT	CASSYDWGGNSPLHF
few	TRBV4-1	.	TRBJ1-4	TGCGCCAGCACGACCAGGACCGCAACTAATGAAAAACTGTTTTTT	CASTTRTATNEKLFF
few	TRBV11-3	TRBD1	TRBJ2-7	TGTGCCAGCAGCTCGCGCCTATCCGGGACAGGTTACTACGAGCAGTACTTC	CASSSRLSGTGYYEQYF
.	TRBV25-1	TRBD1	TRBJ2-6	TGTGCCAGCAGGCATCAGCAGGGGGTTACTGGGGCCAACGTCCTGACTTTC	CASRHQQGVTGANVLTF
.	TRBV29-1	TRBD2	TRBJ2-7	TGCAGCGTTTCGGGGGGGACGTCCGAGCAGTACTTC	CSVSGGTSEQYF
.	TRBV7-9	.	TRBJ1-1	TGTGCCAGCAGCTTAGGGGTTGTGAGCACTGAAGCTTTCTTT	CASSLGVVSTEAFF
.	TRBV2	.	TRBJ1-6	TGTGCCAGCAGCCCCTGGGGGGTTGACTATAATTCACCCCTCCACTTT	CASSPWGVDYNSPLHF
.	TRBV25-1	.	TRBJ2-1	TGTGCCAGCAGTGACAGGGGAAAAGCACTGGATGAGCAGTTCTTC	CASSDRGKALDEQFF
.	TRBV11-2	.	TRBJ2-7	TGTGCCAGCAGCCCCCCTCAAGCATGGACAGCTACCTACGAGCAGTACTTC	CASSPPQAWTATYEQYF
.	TRBV25-1	.	TRBJ1-1	TGTGCCAGTCCGTTTAGCACTGAAGCTTTCTTT	CASPFSTEAFF